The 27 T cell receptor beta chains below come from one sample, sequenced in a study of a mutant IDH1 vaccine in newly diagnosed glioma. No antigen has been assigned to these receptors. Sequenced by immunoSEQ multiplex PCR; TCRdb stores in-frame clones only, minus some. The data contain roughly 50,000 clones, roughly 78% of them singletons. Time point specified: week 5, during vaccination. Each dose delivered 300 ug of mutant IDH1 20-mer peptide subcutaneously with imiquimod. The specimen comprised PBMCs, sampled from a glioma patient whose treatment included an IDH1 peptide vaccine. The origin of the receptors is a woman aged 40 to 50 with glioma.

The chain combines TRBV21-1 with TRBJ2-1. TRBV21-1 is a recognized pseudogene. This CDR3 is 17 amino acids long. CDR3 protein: CASSKGTPTSSYNEQFF. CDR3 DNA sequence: TGTGCCAGCAGCAAAGGAACTCCCACCAGCTCCTACAATGAGCAGTTCTTC.

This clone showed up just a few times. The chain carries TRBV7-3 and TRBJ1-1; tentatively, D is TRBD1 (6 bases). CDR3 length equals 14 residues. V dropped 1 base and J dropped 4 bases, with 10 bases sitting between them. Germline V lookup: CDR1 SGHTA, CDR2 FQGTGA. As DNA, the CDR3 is TGTGCCAGCAGCTTAAGTGGGGGCTTCACTGAAGCTTTCTTT. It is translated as CASSLSGGFTEAFF.

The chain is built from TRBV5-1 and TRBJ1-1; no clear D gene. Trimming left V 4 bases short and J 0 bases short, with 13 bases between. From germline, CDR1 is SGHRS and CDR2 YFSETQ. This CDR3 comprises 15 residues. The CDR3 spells CASSTPGLMNTEAFF. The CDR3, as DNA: TGCGCCAGCAGCACCCCCGGGCTAATGAACACTGAAGCTTTCTTT.

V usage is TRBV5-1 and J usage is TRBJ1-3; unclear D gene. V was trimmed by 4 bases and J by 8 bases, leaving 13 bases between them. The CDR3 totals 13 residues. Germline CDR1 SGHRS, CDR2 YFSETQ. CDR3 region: CASSPRNGDTIYF. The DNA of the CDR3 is TGCGCCAGCAGCCCGCGTAACGGGGACACCATATATTTT.

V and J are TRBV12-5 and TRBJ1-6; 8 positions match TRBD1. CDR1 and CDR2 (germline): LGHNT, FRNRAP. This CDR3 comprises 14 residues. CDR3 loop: CASRITGGNSPLHF. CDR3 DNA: TGTGCAAGTAGAATAACAGGGGGTAATTCACCCCTCCACTTT.

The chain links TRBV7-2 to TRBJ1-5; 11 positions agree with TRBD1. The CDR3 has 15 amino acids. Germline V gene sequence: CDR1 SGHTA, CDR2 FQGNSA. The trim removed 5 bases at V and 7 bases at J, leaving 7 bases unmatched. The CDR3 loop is CASSPGQGERQPQHF. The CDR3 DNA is TGTGCCAGCAGCCCGGGACAGGGGGAGAGGCAGCCCCAGCATTTT.

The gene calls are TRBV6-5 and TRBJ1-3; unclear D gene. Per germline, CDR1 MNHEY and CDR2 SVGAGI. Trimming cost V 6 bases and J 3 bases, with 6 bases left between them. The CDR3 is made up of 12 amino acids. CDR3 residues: CASSLNGNTIYF. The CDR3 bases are TGTGCCAGCAGCCTAAATGGAAACACCATATATTTT.

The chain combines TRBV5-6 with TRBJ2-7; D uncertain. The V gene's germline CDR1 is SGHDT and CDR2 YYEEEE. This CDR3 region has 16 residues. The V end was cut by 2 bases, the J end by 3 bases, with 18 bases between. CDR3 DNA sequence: TGTGCCAGCAGCTTTTCCGGGTCTTACTTAAACTACGAGCAGTACTTC. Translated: CASSFSGSYLNYEQYF.

Written as DNA, the CDR3 is TGTGCCAGCAGTCCGTTCCCCCTTAGCAATCAGCCCCAGCATTTT. Its translation: CASSPFPLSNQPQHF. J is TRBJ1-5 and V is TRBV27; D unclear. The ends were cut back, 5 bases at V and 0 bases at J, with 11 bases in the middle. Germline CDR1 MNHEY, CDR2 SMNVEV (reference sequence). This CDR3 is 15 amino acids long.

CDR3 residues: CASTGGGLNTEAFF. The CDR3 coding sequence is TGTGCCAGCACAGGAGGGGGCCTGAACACTGAAGCTTTCTTT. This chain connects TRBV5-4 to TRBJ1-1, with 7 bases identical to TRBD1. J gave up 0 bases and V 6 bases, and 5 bases lay outside the gene matches. The CDR3 sequence is 14 residues long. Germline V CDR1 and CDR2: SGHNT, YYREEE (reference sequence).

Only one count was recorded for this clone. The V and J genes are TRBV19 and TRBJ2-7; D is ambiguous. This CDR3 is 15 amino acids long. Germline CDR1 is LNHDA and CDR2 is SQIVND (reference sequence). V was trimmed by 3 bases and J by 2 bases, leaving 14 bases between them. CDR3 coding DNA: TGTGCCAGTAGTATCAGCAGAAGCAAAGCCTACGAGCAGTACTTC. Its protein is CASSISRSKAYEQYF.

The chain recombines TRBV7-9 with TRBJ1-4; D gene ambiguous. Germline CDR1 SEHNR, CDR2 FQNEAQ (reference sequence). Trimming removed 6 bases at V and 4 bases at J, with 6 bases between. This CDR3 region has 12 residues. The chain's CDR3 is CASSSRNEKLFF. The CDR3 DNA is TGTGCCAGCAGTTCCCGTAATGAAAAACTGTTTTTT.

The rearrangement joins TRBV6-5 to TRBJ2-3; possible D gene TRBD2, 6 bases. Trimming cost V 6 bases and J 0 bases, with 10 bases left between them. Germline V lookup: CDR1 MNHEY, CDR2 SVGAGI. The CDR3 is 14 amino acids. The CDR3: CASRAGTSTDTQYF. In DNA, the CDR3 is TGTGCCAGCAGGGCGGGGACTAGCACAGATACGCAGTATTTT.

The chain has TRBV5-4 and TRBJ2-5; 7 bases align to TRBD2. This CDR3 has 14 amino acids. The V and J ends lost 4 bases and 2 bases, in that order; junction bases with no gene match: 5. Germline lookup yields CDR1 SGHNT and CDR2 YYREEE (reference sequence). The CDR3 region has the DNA TGTGCCAGCAGCCGTAGCGGGCCTCAAGAGACCCAGTACTTC. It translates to CASSRSGPQETQYF.

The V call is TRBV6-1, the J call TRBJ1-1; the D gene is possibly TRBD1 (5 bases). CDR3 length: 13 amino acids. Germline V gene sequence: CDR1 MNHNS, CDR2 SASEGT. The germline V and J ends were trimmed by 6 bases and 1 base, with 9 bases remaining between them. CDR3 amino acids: CASSPGQNTEAFF. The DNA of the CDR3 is TGTGCCAGCAGCCCCGGACAGAACACTGAAGCTTTCTTT.

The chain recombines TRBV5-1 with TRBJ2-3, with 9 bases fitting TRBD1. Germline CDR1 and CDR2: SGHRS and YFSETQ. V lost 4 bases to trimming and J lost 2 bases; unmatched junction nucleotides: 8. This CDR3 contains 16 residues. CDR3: CASSATGTGITDTQYF. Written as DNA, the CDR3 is TGCGCCAGCAGCGCCACCGGGACAGGGATCACAGATACGCAGTATTTT.

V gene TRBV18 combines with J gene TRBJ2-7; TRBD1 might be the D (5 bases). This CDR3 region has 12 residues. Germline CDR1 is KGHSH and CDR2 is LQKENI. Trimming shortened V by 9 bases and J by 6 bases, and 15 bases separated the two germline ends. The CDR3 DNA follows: TGTGCCAGTAAATCGGACACTCTCGAGCAGTACTTC. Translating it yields CASKSDTLEQYF.

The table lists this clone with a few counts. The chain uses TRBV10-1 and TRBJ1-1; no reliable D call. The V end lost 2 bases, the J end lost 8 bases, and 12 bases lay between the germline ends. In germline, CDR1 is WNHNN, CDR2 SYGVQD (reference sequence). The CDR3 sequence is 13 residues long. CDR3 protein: CASSEQTAKEAFF. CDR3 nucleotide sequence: TGCGCCAGCAGTGAGCAAACGGCGAAGGAAGCTTTCTTT.

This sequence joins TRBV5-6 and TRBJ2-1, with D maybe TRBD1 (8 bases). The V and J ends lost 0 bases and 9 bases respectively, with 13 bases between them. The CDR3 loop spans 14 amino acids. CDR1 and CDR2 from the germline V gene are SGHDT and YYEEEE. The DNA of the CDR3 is TGTGCCAGCAGCTTGGGACAGGGGAGGGGTGAGCAGTTCTTC. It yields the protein CASSLGQGRGEQFF.

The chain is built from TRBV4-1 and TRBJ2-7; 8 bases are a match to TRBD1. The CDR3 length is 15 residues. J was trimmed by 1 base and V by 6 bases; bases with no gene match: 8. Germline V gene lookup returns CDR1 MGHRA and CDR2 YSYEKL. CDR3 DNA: TGCGCCAGCAGTAGGAAGGGACAGGCGTCCTACGAGCAGTACTTC. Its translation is CASSRKGQASYEQYF.

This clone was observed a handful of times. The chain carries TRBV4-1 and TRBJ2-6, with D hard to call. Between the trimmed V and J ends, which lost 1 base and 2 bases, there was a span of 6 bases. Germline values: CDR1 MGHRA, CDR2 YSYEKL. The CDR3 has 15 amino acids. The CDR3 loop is CASSQVTTGANVLTF. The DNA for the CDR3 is TGCGCCAGCAGCCAAGTTACTACTGGGGCCAACGTCCTGACTTTC.

In nucleotides, the CDR3 is TGTGCCTGGGAAGTGGGGGGGTTTGGCACTGAAGCTTTCTTT. Its translation is CAWEVGGFGTEAFF. This rearrangement joins TRBV30 to TRBJ1-1; D is possibly TRBD1 (5 bases). V was cut by 5 bases and J by 4 bases, with 17 bases left in between. The germline gives CDR1 GTSNPN, CDR2 SVGIG (reference sequence). The CDR3 length is 14 residues.

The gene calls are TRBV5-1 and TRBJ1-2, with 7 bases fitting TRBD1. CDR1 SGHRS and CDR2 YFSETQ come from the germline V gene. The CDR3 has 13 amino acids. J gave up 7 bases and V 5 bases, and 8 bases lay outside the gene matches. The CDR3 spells CASRQGTTPGYTF. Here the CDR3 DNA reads TGCGCCAGCAGACAGGGGACAACTCCTGGCTACACCTTC.

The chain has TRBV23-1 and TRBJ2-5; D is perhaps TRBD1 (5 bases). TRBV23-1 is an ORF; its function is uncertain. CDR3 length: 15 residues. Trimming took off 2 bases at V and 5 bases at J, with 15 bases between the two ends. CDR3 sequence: CASSQGKGCWETQYF. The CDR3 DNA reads TGCGCCAGCAGTCAAGGCAAGGGGTGTTGGGAGACCCAGTACTTC.

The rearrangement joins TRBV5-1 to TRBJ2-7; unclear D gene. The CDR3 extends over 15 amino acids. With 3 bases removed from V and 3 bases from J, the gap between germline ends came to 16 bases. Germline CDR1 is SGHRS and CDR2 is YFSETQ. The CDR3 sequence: CASSSGPGRLYEQYF. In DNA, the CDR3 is TGCGCCAGCAGCTCGGGTCCAGGACGGCTCTACGAGCAGTACTTC.

The CDR3 nucleotides are TGTGCCAGCAGTTCAACAGGGACGGTTGAGCAGTACTTC. This sequence encodes CASSSTGTVEQYF. The chain employs TRBV6-5 and TRBJ2-7, with D possibly being TRBD1 (6 bases). Trimming left V 4 bases short and J 7 bases short, with 14 bases between. Germline CDR1 and CDR2: MNHEY and SVGAGI. The CDR3 spans 13 residues.

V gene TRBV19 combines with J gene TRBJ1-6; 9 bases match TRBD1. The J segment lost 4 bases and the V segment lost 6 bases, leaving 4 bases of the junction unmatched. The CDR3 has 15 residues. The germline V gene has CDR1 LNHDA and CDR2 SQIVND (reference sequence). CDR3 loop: CASRPGTGYNSPLHF. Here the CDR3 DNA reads TGTGCCAGTAGGCCCGGGACAGGGTATAATTCACCCCTCCACTTT.